What follows are 30 T cell receptor beta chains derived from one specimen sequenced in a study of blood T cell repertoires in COVID-19. Only in-frame clones appear in the TCRdb table, and some are missing; sequencing was by immunoSEQ multiplex PCR. The sample includes roughly 180,000 clones, 82% seen only once; the top ten take roughly 5%. The sample comprised peripheral blood. Source of these receptors: a woman in her thirties with acute or convalescent COVID-19.

With respect to this clone: One end of the junction is discordant with germline, which a read error may explain. The rearrangement uses TRBV5-4 and TRBJ2-5; 8 bases line up with TRBD1. Germline V CDR1 and CDR2: SGHNT, YYREEE (reference sequence). The CDR3 totals 12 residues. The CDR3 DNA follows: TGTGCCAGCAGCTCGCAATCGGGACAGGTCAACTTC. Residues: CASSSQSGQVNF.

The chain has TRBV5-1 and TRBJ1-1; maybe TRBD1 (5 bases). Germline loops: CDR1 SGHRS, CDR2 YFSETQ. V gave up 4 bases and J gave up 4 bases, with 17 bases separating them. This CDR3 region has 15 residues. CDR3 sequence reads: CASSKNFQGSTEAFF. As DNA, the CDR3 is TGCGCCAGCAGCAAAAACTTCCAGGGTAGCACTGAAGCTTTCTTT.

V is TRBV19 and J is TRBJ1-1; 7 positions agree with TRBD1. V lost 6 bases and J lost 7; bases outside the gene matches: 17. The length of the CDR3 is 16 residues. Germline loops: CDR1 LNHDA, CDR2 SQIVND (reference sequence). CDR3 nucleotide sequence: TGTGCCAGTAGAGGGGACAGTCTAAACTTCATGAGTGAAGCTTTCTTT. This sequence encodes CASRGDSLNFMSEAFF.

V and J are TRBV28 and TRBJ1-1; D is unclear. The germline CDR1 and CDR2 sequences are MDHEN and SYDVKM. Trimming cost V 7 bases and J 5 bases, with 8 bases left between them. The CDR3 consists of 11 residues. CDR3 sequence: CASIYLTEAFF. The CDR3 bases are TGTGCCAGCATTTATTTGACTGAAGCTTTCTTT.

The V call is TRBV11-2, the J call TRBJ1-2, with unresolved D. This CDR3 comprises 14 residues. The ends were cut back, 1 base at V and 4 bases at J, with 10 bases in the middle. The germline V gene has CDR1 SGHAT and CDR2 FQNNGV. The CDR3 DNA reads TGTGCCAGCAGCTTAGGTATTCCCGGCTATGGCTACACCTTC. Translation: CASSLGIPGYGYTF.

The chain recombines TRBV11-2 with TRBJ2-1; D may be TRBD2 (6 bases). This CDR3 contains 13 residues. The V gene's germline CDR1 is SGHAT and CDR2 FQNNGV. The V end was cut by 3 bases, the J end by 9 bases, with 12 bases between. This chain's CDR3 is CASSLGISGEQFF. The CDR3 DNA sequence: TGTGCCAGCAGCTTGGGGATTAGCGGTGAGCAGTTCTTC.

V and J are TRBV7-8 and TRBJ2-1; perhaps TRBD1 as D (8 bases). CDR1 SGHVS and CDR2 FQNEAQ come from the germline V gene. This CDR3 is built from 15 residues. V lost 5 bases and J 6 bases, leaving 17 bases between the germline ends. CDR3 coding DNA: TGTGCCAGCAGCAATGACAGGGGAGGGGGCAATGAGCAGTTCTTC. Translation: CASSNDRGGGNEQFF.

This sequence joins TRBV27 and TRBJ1-6, with D unclear. CDR1 MNHEY and CDR2 SMNVEV come from the germline V gene (reference sequence). This CDR3 has 16 residues. Deletions cut 3 bases from V and 0 bases from J, with 9 bases between. CDR3 DNA: TGTGCCAGCAGTTTTCGCGGTGGCTCCTATAATTCACCCCTCCACTTT. Its translation is CASSFRGGSYNSPLHF.

The rearrangement uses TRBV2 and TRBJ2-1, with 9 bases that match TRBD2. Germline-derived CDR1 and CDR2 are SNHLY and FYNNEI. There are 14 residues in the CDR3. V dropped 2 bases and J dropped 9; count of bases not matched to a gene: 5. In DNA form, the CDR3 reads TGTGCCAGCAGTGAAATAGCGGGAGCGGGTGAGCAGTTCTTC. It yields the protein CASSEIAGAGEQFF.

This clone was seen only once. The chain combines TRBV15 with TRBJ1-1, with D possibly TRBD1 on 5 matching bases. The germline CDR1 and CDR2 sequences are LNHNV and YYDKDF (reference sequence). The V and J ends lost 4 bases and 6 bases respectively, with 12 bases between them. The CDR3 has 13 residues. The CDR3 here is CATSMSLGAEAFF. CDR3 nucleotide sequence: TGTGCCACCAGCATGTCCCTAGGGGCTGAAGCTTTCTTT. Complete variable domain (other parts from reference TRBV15 and TRBJ1-1): DAMVIQNPRYQVTQFGKPVTLSCSQTLNHNVMYWYQQKSSQAPKLLFHYYDKDFNNEADTPDNFQSRRPNTSFCFLDIRSPGLGDTAMYLCATSMSLGAEAFFGQGTRLTVV.

Details on this clone: Additional DNA sequences in this sample encode the identical CDR3. The V call is TRBV7-3, the J call TRBJ2-3; 8 nucleotides align to TRBD1. The CDR3 length is 15 residues. Germline V gene lookup returns CDR1 SGHTA and CDR2 FQGTGA. J gave up 3 bases and V 6 bases, and 8 bases lay outside the gene matches. DNA for the CDR3: TGTGCCAGCAGTCAATCAGGGGGCGCGACAGATACGCAGTATTTT. Its translation is CASSQSGGATDTQYF. Looking up the rest from reference TRBV7-3 and TRBJ2-3 gives the full variable domain: GAGVSQTPSNKVTEKGKYVELRCDPISGHTALYWYRQSLGQGPEFLIYFQGTGAADDSGLPNDRFFAVRPEGSVSTLKIQRTERGDSAVYLCASSQSGGATDTQYFGPGTRLTVL.

The chain uses TRBV5-1 and TRBJ2-7, with D possibly matching TRBD1 (6 bases). V lost 2 bases to trimming and J lost 5 bases, with 14 bases between them. The CDR3 is 14 residues long. Germline V gives CDR1 SGHRS, CDR2 YFSETQ. The CDR3 bases are TGCGCCAGCAGCTTCAGAACAGGGATTGACGAGCAGTACTTC. Translation: CASSFRTGIDEQYF.

This clone was seen ten or more times. The chain's CDR3 is CASRTGTGVQPQHF. The CDR3, as DNA: TGTGCCAGCAGAACCGGGACAGGAGTGCAGCCCCAGCATTTT. The V gene is TRBV6-6, the J gene TRBJ1-5; 8 positions agree with TRBD1. V shed 6 bases, J shed 7 bases, and the junction held 8 bases outside the gene matches. CDR3 length equals 14 residues. Looked up from germline, CDR1 is MNHNY and CDR2 is SVGAGI (reference sequence).

V and J are TRBV7-9 and TRBJ2-7; D might be TRBD1 (6 bases). Germline CDR1 and CDR2: SEHNR and FQNEAQ (reference sequence). The CDR3 loop spans 13 amino acids. Trimming cost V 5 bases and J 5 bases, with 13 bases left between them. CDR3 sequence (DNA): TGTGCCAGCAGCCCACAGGGTGGTCACGAGCAGTACTTC. Translation gives CASSPQGGHEQYF.

J is TRBJ2-7 and V is TRBV12-3 or TRBV12-4; tentatively, D is TRBD1 (5 bases). The CDR3 consists of 13 residues. V dropped 6 bases and J dropped 7 bases, with 16 bases sitting between them. The CDR3 sequence is CASSWTPMGEQYF. The CDR3 DNA follows: TGTGCCAGCAGCTGGACACCGATGGGGGAGCAGTACTTC.

CDR3 sequence reads: CSASGPMRARNTGELFF. CDR3 sequence (DNA): TGCAGTGCTAGTGGCCCCATGAGGGCAAGAAACACCGGGGAGCTGTTTTTT. The chain couples TRBV20-1 to TRBJ2-2; D is possibly TRBD2 (5 bases). Germline V gene lookup returns CDR1 DFQATT and CDR2 SNEGSKA (reference sequence). Trimming left V 3 bases short and J 2 bases short, with 19 bases between. This CDR3 region has 17 residues.

The chain joins TRBV10-1 to TRBJ2-5, with D hard to call. The ends were cut back, 3 bases at V and 5 bases at J, with 7 bases in the middle. Germline lookup yields CDR1 WNHNN and CDR2 SYGVQD (reference sequence). The CDR3 has 12 residues. The CDR3 region is CASSDPAETQYF. The CDR3 coding sequence is TGCGCCAGCAGTGACCCAGCGGAGACCCAGTACTTC.

The CDR3, as DNA: TGTGCCTGGATCAGGGTTGAAGCTTTCTTT. Amino acid sequence: CAWIRVEAFF. The chain couples TRBV30 to TRBJ1-1, with D perhaps TRBD1 (5 bases). V lost 4 bases and J 7 bases, leaving 7 bases between the germline ends. This CDR3 has 10 amino acids. Germline-derived CDR1 and CDR2 are GTSNPN and SVGIG (reference sequence).

CDR3: CASSVGTGDDEKLFF. Written as DNA, the CDR3 is TGTGCCAGCAGCGTAGGGACAGGGGATGATGAAAAACTGTTTTTT. This chain joins TRBV9 and TRBJ1-4; 9 positions agree with TRBD1. CDR1 and CDR2 from the germline V gene are SGDLS and YYNGEE. With 0 bases clipped from V and 6 bases from J, the junction kept 3 bases outside the gene matches. The CDR3 is made up of 15 amino acids.

The chain's CDR3 is CASSYGAGVMETQYF. In DNA form, the CDR3 reads TGTGCCAGCAGTTACGGGGCGGGAGTAATGGAGACCCAGTACTTC. The chain uses TRBV6-2 or TRBV6-3 and TRBJ2-5; 7 positions match TRBD2. V was clipped by 2 bases and J by 5 bases; unmatched bases: 8. Germline CDR1 reads MNHEY; CDR2 reads SVGEGT. The CDR3 runs to 15 residues.

This clone showed up just a few times. This chain connects TRBV6-5 to TRBJ2-7, with 10 bases fitting TRBD2. CDR1 is MNHEY, CDR2 SVGAGI, per germline. Trimming removed 4 bases from V and 6 bases from J; junction bases left unmatched: 6. CDR3 length: 14 residues. The DNA for the CDR3 is TGTGCCAGCAGTTCCAACCCTAGCGGGAGCGAGCAGTACTTC. It translates to CASSSNPSGSEQYF.

This clone was picked up one time. The rearrangement joins TRBV19 to TRBJ2-3; weak D call: TRBD1 (5 bases). The ends were cut back, 1 base at V and 2 bases at J, with 10 bases in the middle. The CDR3 is 15 residues long. Germline V CDR1 and CDR2: LNHDA, SQIVND (reference sequence). CDR3 bases: TGTGCCAGTAGTATAGCGGCAGGGTTCACAGATACGCAGTATTTT. It is translated as CASSIAAGFTDTQYF.

The V gene is TRBV19, the J gene TRBJ1-1, with D uncertain. The germline gives CDR1 LNHDA, CDR2 SQIVND (reference sequence). The V and J ends lost 2 bases and 7 bases respectively, with 14 bases between them. This CDR3 is 14 amino acids long. DNA for the CDR3: TGTGCCAGTAGTATATGGGGAAGTGAGGGTGAAGCTTTCTTT. Protein: CASSIWGSEGEAFF.

The CDR3 loop is CASRGGTDVDEQFF. CDR3 nucleotides: TGTGCCAGCAGGGGGGGGACGGACGTGGATGAGCAGTTCTTC. This chain connects TRBV6-5 to TRBJ2-1; TRBD2 matches 7 bases. J was trimmed by 8 bases and V by 6 bases; bases with no gene match: 10. The CDR3 runs 14 residues. Germline CDR1 and CDR2: MNHEY and SVGAGI.

V is TRBV11-3 and J is TRBJ2-5, with D possibly being TRBD2 (6 bases). V lost 4 bases, J lost 5 bases, and 8 bases lay in between. CDR1 is SGHNT, CDR2 YENEEA, per germline. The CDR3 is made up of 12 amino acids. CDR3 sequence reads: CASSWAGETQYF. The CDR3 bases are TGTGCCAGCAGCTGGGCGGGGGAGACCCAGTACTTC.

The chain recombines TRBV3-1 (or the pseudogene TRBV3-2) with TRBJ1-6, with D perhaps matching TRBD1 (5 bases). This CDR3 has 16 amino acids. Germline CDR1 LGHDT, CDR2 YNNKEL (reference sequence). The V gene lost 2 bases and the J gene lost 6 bases, with 14 bases spanning the gap. For the CDR3, the DNA is TGTGCCAGCAGCCAACCTCAAACAGGACCTAATTCACCCCTCCACTTT. This sequence encodes CASSQPQTGPNSPLHF.

This clone was recorded a few times. The chain combines TRBV24-1 with TRBJ2-7; 8 bases match TRBD1. Germline V gene data show CDR1 as KGHDR and CDR2 as SFDVKD. The CDR3 is 16 amino acids. J gave up 2 bases and V 3 bases, and 8 bases lay outside the gene matches. CDR3 in DNA: TGTGCCACCAGTGATGGCGGGACAGGATCCCCCTACGAGCAGTACTTC. Protein sequence: CATSDGGTGSPYEQYF.

The DNA of the CDR3 is TGTGCCAGCAGCCCGAGGGACAGGGGGATAGGGAATGAGCAGTTCTTC. It encodes CASSPRDRGIGNEQFF. The rearrangement uses TRBV5-6 and TRBJ2-1; 11 bases map to TRBD1. Germline V lookup: CDR1 SGHDT, CDR2 YYEEEE. With 4 bases clipped from V and 7 bases from J, the junction kept 10 bases outside the gene matches. The CDR3 runs 16 residues.

The V gene is TRBV25-1, the J gene TRBJ2-5, with D perhaps TRBD2 (5 bases). The length of the CDR3 is 15 residues. Trimming cost V 1 base and J 1 base, with 10 bases left between them. The germline V gene encodes CDR1 MGHDK and CDR2 SYGVNS. The chain's CDR3 is CASSESRGIQETQYF. CDR3 coding DNA: TGTGCCAGCAGTGAATCTAGAGGGATCCAAGAGACCCAGTACTTC. Full variable domain (rest looked up from reference TRBV25-1 and TRBJ2-5): EADIYQTPRYLVIGTGKKITLECSQTMGHDKMYWYQQDPGMELHLIHYSYGVNSTEKGDLSSESTVSRIRTEHFPLTLESARPSHTSQYLCASSESRGIQETQYFGPGTRLLVL.

The chain carries TRBV6-6 and TRBJ1-1, with D unclear. The CDR3 totals 15 residues. The ends were cut back, 3 bases at V and 0 bases at J, with 11 bases in the middle. Germline values: CDR1 MNHNY, CDR2 SVGAGI (reference sequence). This chain's CDR3 is CASSYLPVVNTEAFF. The CDR3 nucleotides read TGTGCCAGCAGTTATCTCCCGGTCGTGAACACTGAAGCTTTCTTT.